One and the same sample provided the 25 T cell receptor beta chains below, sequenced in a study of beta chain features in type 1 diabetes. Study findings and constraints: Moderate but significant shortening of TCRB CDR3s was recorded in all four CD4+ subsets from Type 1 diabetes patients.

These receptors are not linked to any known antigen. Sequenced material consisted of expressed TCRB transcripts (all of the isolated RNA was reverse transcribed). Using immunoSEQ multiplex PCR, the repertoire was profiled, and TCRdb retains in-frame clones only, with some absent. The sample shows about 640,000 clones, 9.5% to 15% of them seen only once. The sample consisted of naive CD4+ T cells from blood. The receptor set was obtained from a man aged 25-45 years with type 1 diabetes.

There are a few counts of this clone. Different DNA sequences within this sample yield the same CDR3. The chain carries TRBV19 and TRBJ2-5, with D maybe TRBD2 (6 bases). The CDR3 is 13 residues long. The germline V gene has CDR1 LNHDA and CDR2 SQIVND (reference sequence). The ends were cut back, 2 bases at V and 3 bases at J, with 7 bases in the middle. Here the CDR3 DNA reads TGTGCCAGTAGTATAACGGGGGAAGAGACCCAGTACTTC. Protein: CASSITGEETQYF.

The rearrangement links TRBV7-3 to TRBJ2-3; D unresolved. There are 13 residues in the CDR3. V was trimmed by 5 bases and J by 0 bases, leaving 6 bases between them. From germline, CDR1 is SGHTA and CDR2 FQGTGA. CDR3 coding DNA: TGTGCCAGCAGCCCAGCCAGCACAGATACGCAGTATTTT. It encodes CASSPASTDTQYF.

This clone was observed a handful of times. DNA of the CDR3: TGTGCCAGCAGTTCCGCAGAGCTCTATGGCTACACCTTC. Its translation is CASSSAELYGYTF. The chain links TRBV27 to TRBJ1-2; D uncertain. CDR1 and CDR2 (germline): MNHEY, SMNVEV (reference sequence). CDR3 length: 13 residues. V lost 4 bases and J 4 bases, leaving 10 bases between the germline ends.

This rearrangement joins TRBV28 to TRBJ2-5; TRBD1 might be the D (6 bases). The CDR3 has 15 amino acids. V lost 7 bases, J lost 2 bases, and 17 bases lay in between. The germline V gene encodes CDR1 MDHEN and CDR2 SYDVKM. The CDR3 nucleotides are TGTGCCAGCACTCTTTTTAGGGGGTTACAAGAGACCCAGTACTTC. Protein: CASTLFRGLQETQYF.

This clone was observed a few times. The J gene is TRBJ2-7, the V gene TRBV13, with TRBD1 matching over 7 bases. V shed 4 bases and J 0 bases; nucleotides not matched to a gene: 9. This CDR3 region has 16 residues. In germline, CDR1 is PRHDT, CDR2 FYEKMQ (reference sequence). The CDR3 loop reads CASSSQPTGNSYEQYF. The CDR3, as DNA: TGTGCCAGCAGCTCACAACCGACAGGGAACTCCTACGAGCAGTACTTC.

The DNA of the CDR3 is TGCAGCGTTTTAACCCCGCCAGGGGGCTATGGCTACACCTTC. Its protein product is CSVLTPPGGYGYTF. The chain employs TRBV29-1 and TRBJ1-2, with 7 bases fitting TRBD1. J gave up 4 bases and V 5 bases, and 10 bases lay outside the gene matches. Germline assignment: CDR1 SQVTM and CDR2 ANQGSEA. The CDR3 loop spans 14 amino acids.

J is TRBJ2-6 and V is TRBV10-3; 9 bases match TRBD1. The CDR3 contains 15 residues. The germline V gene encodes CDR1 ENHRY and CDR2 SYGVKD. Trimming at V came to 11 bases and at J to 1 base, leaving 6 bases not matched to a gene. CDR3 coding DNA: TGTGCCTGCCGGGACAGGGAATCTGGGGCCAACGTCCTGACTTTC. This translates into CACRDRESGANVLTF.

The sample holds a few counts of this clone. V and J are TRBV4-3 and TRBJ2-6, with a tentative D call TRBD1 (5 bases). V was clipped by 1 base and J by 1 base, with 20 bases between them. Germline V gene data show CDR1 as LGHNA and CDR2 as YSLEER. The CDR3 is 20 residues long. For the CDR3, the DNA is TGCGCCAGCAGCCAAGCCCAAGTCCAGGGAACGTTATCTGGGGCCAACGTCCTGACTTTC. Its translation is CASSQAQVQGTLSGANVLTF.

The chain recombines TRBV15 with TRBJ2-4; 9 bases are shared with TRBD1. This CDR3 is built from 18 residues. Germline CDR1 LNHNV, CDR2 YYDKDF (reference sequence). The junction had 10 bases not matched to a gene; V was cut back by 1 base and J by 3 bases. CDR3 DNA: TGTGCCACCAGCAGAGGCTCGGGACAGGGTCTTTTCAAAAACATTCAGTACTTC. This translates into CATSRGSGQGLFKNIQYF.

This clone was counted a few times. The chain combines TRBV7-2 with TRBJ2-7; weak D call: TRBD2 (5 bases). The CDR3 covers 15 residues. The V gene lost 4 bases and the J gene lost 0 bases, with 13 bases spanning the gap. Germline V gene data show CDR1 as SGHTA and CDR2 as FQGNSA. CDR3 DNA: TGTGCCAGCAGCTCTCGGACTGGAAGCTCCTACGAGCAGTACTTC. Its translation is CASSSRTGSSYEQYF.

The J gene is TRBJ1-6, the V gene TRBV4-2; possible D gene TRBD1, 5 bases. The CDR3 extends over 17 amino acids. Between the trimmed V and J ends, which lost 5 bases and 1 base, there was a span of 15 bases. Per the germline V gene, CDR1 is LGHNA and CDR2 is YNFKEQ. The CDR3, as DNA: TGTGCCAGCAGCACCAAGAGTGGGGGGTCCTATAATTCACCCCTCCACTTT. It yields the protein CASSTKSGGSYNSPLHF.

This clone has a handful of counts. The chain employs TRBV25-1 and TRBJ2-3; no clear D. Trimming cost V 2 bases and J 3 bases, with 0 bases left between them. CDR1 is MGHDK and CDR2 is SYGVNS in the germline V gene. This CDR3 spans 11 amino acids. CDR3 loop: CASSETDTQYF. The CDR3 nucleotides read TGTGCCAGCAGTGAAACAGATACGCAGTATTTT.

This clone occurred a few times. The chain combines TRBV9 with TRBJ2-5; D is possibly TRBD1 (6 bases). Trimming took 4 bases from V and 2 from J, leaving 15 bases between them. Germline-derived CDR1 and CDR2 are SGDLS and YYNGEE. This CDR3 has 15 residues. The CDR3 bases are TGTGCCAGCAGCCCAGGGACACCCCTGCAAGAGACCCAGTACTTC. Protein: CASSPGTPLQETQYF.

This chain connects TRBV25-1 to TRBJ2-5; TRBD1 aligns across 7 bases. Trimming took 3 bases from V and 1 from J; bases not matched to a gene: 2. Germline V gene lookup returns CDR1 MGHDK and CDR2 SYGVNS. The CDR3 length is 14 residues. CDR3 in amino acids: CASSDDRVQETQYF. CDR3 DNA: TGTGCCAGCAGTGACGACAGGGTCCAAGAGACCCAGTACTTC.

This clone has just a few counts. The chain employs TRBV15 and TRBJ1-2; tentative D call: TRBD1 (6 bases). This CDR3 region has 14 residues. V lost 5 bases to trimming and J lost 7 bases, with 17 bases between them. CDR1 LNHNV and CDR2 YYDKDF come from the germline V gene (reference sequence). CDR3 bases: TGTGCCACCAGCGGCGATTGGGGGCTTGGTGGCTACACCTTC. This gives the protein CATSGDWGLGGYTF.

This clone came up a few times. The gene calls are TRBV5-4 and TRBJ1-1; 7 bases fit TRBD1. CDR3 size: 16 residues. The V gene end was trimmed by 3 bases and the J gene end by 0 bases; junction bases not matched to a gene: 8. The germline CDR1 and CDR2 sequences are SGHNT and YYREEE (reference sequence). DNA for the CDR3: TGTGCCAGCAGCTCCTGGACAGGTCTCTTGAACACTGAAGCTTTCTTT. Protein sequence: CASSSWTGLLNTEAFF.

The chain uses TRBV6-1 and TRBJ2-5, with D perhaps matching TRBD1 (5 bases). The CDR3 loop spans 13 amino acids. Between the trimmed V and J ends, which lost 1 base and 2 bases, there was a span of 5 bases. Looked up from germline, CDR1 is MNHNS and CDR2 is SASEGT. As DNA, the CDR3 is TGTGCCAGCAGTGAAGACAGGCAAGAGACCCAGTACTTC. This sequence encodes CASSEDRQETQYF.

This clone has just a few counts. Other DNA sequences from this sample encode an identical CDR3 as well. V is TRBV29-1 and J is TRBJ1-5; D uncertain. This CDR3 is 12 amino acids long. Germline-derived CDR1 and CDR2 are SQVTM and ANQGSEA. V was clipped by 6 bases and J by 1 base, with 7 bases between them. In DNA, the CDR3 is TGCAGCGTCGCCACGAGCAATCAGCCCCAGCATTTT. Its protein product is CSVATSNQPQHF.

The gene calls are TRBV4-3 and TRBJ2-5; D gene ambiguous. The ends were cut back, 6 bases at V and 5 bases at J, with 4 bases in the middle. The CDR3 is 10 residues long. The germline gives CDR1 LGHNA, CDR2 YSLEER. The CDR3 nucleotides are TGCGCCAGCAGGAGGGAGACCCAGTACTTC. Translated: CASRRETQYF.

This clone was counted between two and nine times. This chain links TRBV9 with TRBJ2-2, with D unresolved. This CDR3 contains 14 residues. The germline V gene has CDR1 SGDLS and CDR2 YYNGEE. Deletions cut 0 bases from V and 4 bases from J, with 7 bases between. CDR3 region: CASSVDIITGELFF. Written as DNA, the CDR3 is TGTGCCAGCAGCGTAGACATTATCACCGGGGAGCTGTTTTTT.

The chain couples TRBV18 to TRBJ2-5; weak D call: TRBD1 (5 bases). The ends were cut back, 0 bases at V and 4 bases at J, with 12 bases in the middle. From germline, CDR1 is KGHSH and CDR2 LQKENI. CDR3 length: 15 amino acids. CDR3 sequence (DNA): TGTGCCAGCTCACCACCGTCAGGGATAGGAGAGACCCAGTACTTC. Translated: CASSPPSGIGETQYF.

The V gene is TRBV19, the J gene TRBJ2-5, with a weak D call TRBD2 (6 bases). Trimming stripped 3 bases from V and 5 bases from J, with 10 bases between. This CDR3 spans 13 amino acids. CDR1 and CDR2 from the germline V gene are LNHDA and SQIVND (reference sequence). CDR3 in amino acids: CASSIIREETQYF. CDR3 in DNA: TGTGCCAGTAGTATCATTCGGGAGGAGACCCAGTACTTC.

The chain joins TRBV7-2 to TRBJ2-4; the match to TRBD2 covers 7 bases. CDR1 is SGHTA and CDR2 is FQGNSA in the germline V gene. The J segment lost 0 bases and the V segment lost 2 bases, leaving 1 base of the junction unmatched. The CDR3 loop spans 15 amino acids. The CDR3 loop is CASSLTGGAKNIQYF. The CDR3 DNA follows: TGTGCCAGCAGCTTAACGGGGGGAGCCAAAAACATTCAGTACTTC.

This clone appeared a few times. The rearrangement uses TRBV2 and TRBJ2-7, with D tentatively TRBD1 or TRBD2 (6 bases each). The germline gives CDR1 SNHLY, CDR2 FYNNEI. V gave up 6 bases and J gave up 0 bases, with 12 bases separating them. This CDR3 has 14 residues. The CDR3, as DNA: TGTGCCAGCAGCCCGGGGGCCACCTCCTACGAGCAGTACTTC. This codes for CASSPGATSYEQYF.

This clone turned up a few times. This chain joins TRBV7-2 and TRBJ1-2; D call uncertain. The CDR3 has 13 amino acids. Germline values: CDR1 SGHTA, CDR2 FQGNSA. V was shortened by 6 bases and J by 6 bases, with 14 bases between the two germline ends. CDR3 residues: CASSLGSAHGYTF. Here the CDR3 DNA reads TGTGCCAGCAGTCTAGGGTCGGCACATGGCTACACCTTC.